The 10 T cell receptor beta chains below were found in one sample sequenced in a study of human T cells and chemical hapten exposure. Time point reported: pre-sensitization, week 0. Stated treatment: therapeutic diphenylcyclopropenone sensitization with weekly scalp DPC. TCRdb passed the RACE reads through MiXCR, listing each CDR3 protein once. The sample yields some 400,000 distinct CDR3 sequences, around 5.5% seen once. This specimen consisted of whole blood, obtained in connection with sensitization to the hapten diphenylcyclopropenone (DPC). These TCRs come from a woman between 45 and 65 years old with alopecia areata. Some clones in this sample may be carry-over from other donors' samples.

This clonotype appeared a single time. A much larger clone lies one base from this, so it may be a read error. The V and J genes are TRBV13 and TRBJ2-1; D is ambiguous. Trimming removed 0 bases from V and 10 bases from J, with 13 bases in between. There are 14 residues in the CDR3. CDR1 and CDR2 (germline): PRHDT, FYEKMQ (reference sequence). Written as DNA, the CDR3 is TGTGCCAGCAGCTTAGGGGGGAACCCGTGGGAGCAGTTCTTC. Translated, it gives CASSLGGNPWEQFF.

The table lists this clonotype with a few counts. The chain recombines TRBV6-1 with TRBJ1-4; D unclear. The ends were cut back, 2 bases at V and 8 bases at J, with 12 bases in the middle. CDR1 MNHNS and CDR2 SASEGT come from the germline V gene. The CDR3 is 14 residues long. The CDR3 bases are TGTGCCAGCAGTGAACGGCCCAGCAAAGAAAAACTGTTTTTT. The encoded protein is CASSERPSKEKLFF.

The rearrangement links TRBV10-3 to TRBJ1-4; 7 bases line up with TRBD1. V lost 0 bases, J lost 8 bases, and 12 bases stayed unmatched. This CDR3 is 17 amino acids long. Germline assignment: CDR1 ENHRY and CDR2 SYGVKD. CDR3 sequence (DNA): TGTGCCATCAGTGAGTCGATGGCGGGACAGAGTGAGGAAAAACTGTTTTTT. It yields the protein CAISESMAGQSEEKLFF.

The rearrangement links TRBV6-6 to TRBJ1-5; TRBD1 is a possible D gene (5 bases). Trimming took off 11 bases at V and 5 bases at J, with 10 bases between the two ends. This CDR3 has 11 residues. Germline V gives CDR1 MNHNY, CDR2 SVGAGI (reference sequence). CDR3 coding DNA: TGTGCCTGCGGGGGAGATCAGCCCCAGCATTTT. Translating it yields CACGGDQPQHF.

This rearrangement joins TRBV6-1 to TRBJ2-2, with 10 bases fitting TRBD2. The V gene end was trimmed by 6 bases and the J gene end by 4 bases; junction bases not matched to a gene: 8. Looked up from germline, CDR1 is MNHNS and CDR2 is SASEGT. This CDR3 region has 16 residues. In nucleotides, the CDR3 is TGTGCCAGCAGCCAAACTATAGCGGGGGGCACCGGGGAGCTGTTTTTT. Encoded protein: CASSQTIAGGTGELFF.

This clonotype was counted many times. V gene TRBV12-3 or TRBV12-4 combines with J gene TRBJ1-5, with D possibly matching TRBD1 (5 bases). The germline V and J ends were trimmed by 5 bases and 5 bases, with 16 bases remaining between them. The CDR3 is 15 residues long. CDR3 protein: CASSLRAGLDQPQHF. DNA for the CDR3: TGTGCCAGCAGTCTTCGGGCAGGGCTGGATCAGCCCCAGCATTTT.

This clonotype appeared many times. V is TRBV24-1 and J is TRBJ1-2; D is possibly TRBD1 (6 bases). V was cut by 4 bases and J by 6 bases, with 11 bases left in between. The CDR3 loop spans 13 amino acids. Germline V gene sequence: CDR1 KGHDR, CDR2 SFDVKD. CDR3 sequence reads: CATSEDRFDGYTF. In DNA form, the CDR3 reads TGTGCCACCAGTGAAGACAGGTTCGATGGCTACACCTTC.

The V call is TRBV9, the J call TRBJ1-5; no definite D call. This CDR3 region has 13 residues. Germline V gene data show CDR1 as SGDLS and CDR2 as YYNGEE. V was trimmed by 4 bases and J by 4 bases, leaving 9 bases between them. The CDR3 loop reads CASSMTGNQPQHF. The DNA of the CDR3 is TGTGCCAGCAGCATGACTGGGAATCAGCCCCAGCATTTT.

This clonotype was observed a few times. The CDR3 region has the DNA TGTGCCAGCAGTGAAGGAGGGGCCCGTTTTGGTGTGCAGTTCTTC. It codes for CASSEGGARFGVQFF. V usage is TRBV2 and J usage is TRBJ2-1; the D gene could be TRBD1 or TRBD2 (5 bases each). The CDR3 length is 15 residues. CDR1 and CDR2 from the germline V gene are SNHLY and FYNNEI. V was shortened by 1 base and J by 12 bases, with 19 bases between the two germline ends.

The table lists this clonotype with a few counts. CDR3 in amino acids: CASSPVLGETQYF. CDR3 in DNA: TGTGCCAGCAGCCCCGTGCTGGGTGAGACCCAGTACTTC. The chain has TRBV12-3 or TRBV12-4 and TRBJ2-5; D is undetermined. The CDR3 contains 13 residues. V gave up 6 bases and J gave up 5 bases, with 13 bases separating them.